This section outlines one T cell receptor (beta chain) sequence together with its context. Its antigen is not known. This record comes from a study of early T cells in non-severe SARS-CoV-2 infection. Study details: Whole-blood bulk RNA, unsorted, was sequenced, and chains were unpaired.

Study-wide points: In VDJdb matching, anti-spike CD8 responses were favored while private and CD4 specificities went missing.

Individual cDNA molecules received unique molecular identifiers. Using its own MiXCR run on the 5' RACE reads, TCRdb lists one record per CDR3 protein. In the table there are over 30,000 distinct CDR3 sequences, about 6.5% of which are singletons. The sample comprised whole blood. This clonotype was obtained from an adult who was a healthcare worker with PCR-confirmed SARS-CoV-2 infection or an uninfected control (not recorded which).

Here the CDR3 reads CSASRVEGNQPQHF. The CDR3 DNA reads as TGCAGTGCTAGTAGGGTTGAGGGCAATCAGCCCCAGCATTTT. The chain links TRBV20-1 to TRBJ1-5; D not certain. V was shortened by 3 bases and J by 2 bases, with 11 bases between the two germline ends. Germline V CDR1 and CDR2: DFQATT, SNEGSKA (reference sequence). The CDR3 consists of 14 residues.